Listed here are 26 T cell receptor beta chains from one sample, sequenced in a study of beta chain features in type 1 diabetes. The investigators reverse transcribed all of the isolated RNA, so they sequenced expressed TCRB transcripts. The method was immunoSEQ multiplex PCR; TCRdb's version includes in-frame clones alone and lacks a portion of them. The sample yields roughly 350,000 clones, 8% to 13% seen once. The source material was naive CD4+ T cells from blood. The receptors stem from a woman aged 25 to 39 in good health.

This clone showed up many times. The chain is built from TRBV15 and TRBJ2-6, with a possible D match to TRBD1 (6 bases). Trimming took 7 bases from V and 0 from J, leaving 13 bases between them. The CDR3 sequence is 16 residues long. Germline V gene lookup returns CDR1 LNHNV and CDR2 YYDKDF (reference sequence). The chain's CDR3 is CATTGRGRSGANVLTF. Written as DNA, the CDR3 is TGTGCCACCACGGGCAGGGGCCGCTCTGGGGCCAACGTCCTGACTTTC.

The genes are TRBV25-1 and TRBJ1-2; maybe TRBD1 (5 bases). Germline CDR1 and CDR2: MGHDK and SYGVNS. The V end lost 7 bases, the J end lost 2 bases, and 17 bases lay between the germline ends. The CDR3 totals 15 residues. The chain's CDR3 is CASTPNNGGNYGYTF. The CDR3 DNA reads TGTGCCAGCACTCCAAATAATGGGGGGAACTATGGCTACACCTTC.

Turning to this clone: Other DNA sequences in this specimen translate into the identical CDR3. The genes are TRBV5-1 and TRBJ1-5, with D possibly TRBD1 on 6 matching bases. V shed 1 base and J shed 4 bases, with 12 bases lying between them. This CDR3 is 15 amino acids long. The germline CDR1 and CDR2 sequences are SGHRS and YFSETQ. The CDR3 loop is CASSLTGLGNQPQHF. CDR3 nucleotide sequence: TGCGCCAGCAGCTTGACAGGGTTAGGGAATCAGCCCCAGCATTTT.

The rearrangement links TRBV14 to TRBJ2-7, with a possible D match to TRBD1 (6 bases). CDR3 length equals 15 residues. Trimming took off 0 bases at V and 3 bases at J, with 12 bases between the two ends. CDR1 is SGHDN and CDR2 is FVKESK in the germline V gene. In DNA form, the CDR3 reads TGTGCCAGCAGCCAAGAGCCAGGGGACCTCTACGAGCAGTACTTC. Translating it yields CASSQEPGDLYEQYF.

A few counts support this clone. The gene calls are TRBV7-8 and TRBJ1-5; TRBD1 matches at 7 bases. CDR1 SGHVS and CDR2 FQNEAQ come from the germline V gene. This CDR3 has 13 residues. Germline trimming cut 5 bases from V and 5 bases from J; bases unmatched to any gene: 3. CDR3 coding DNA: TGTGCCAGCAGCCCAACAGGGGATCAGCCCCAGCATTTT. This encodes CASSPTGDQPQHF.

This clone has only a few counts. The chain has TRBV4-3 and TRBJ2-2; tentatively, D is TRBD2 (6 bases). This CDR3 is 19 amino acids long. Trimming took 1 base from V and 5 from J, leaving 23 bases between them. Germline V gene lookup returns CDR1 LGHNA and CDR2 YSLEER. In DNA, the CDR3 is TGCGCCAGCAGCCAAGTCTTTTACGTTGTCGGAGGGGAGACCGGGGAGCTGTTTTTT. Protein product: CASSQVFYVVGGETGELFF.

This clone was observed a few times. The chain combines TRBV9 with TRBJ2-5; possible D gene TRBD2, 6 bases. CDR1 is SGDLS, CDR2 YYNGEE, per germline. Deletions cut 0 bases from V and 1 base from J, with 16 bases between. The CDR3 extends over 17 amino acids. Here the CDR3 DNA reads TGTGCCAGCAGCGTAGGGGTCGGGGAGGCGGGCCAAGAGACCCAGTACTTC. Amino acid sequence: CASSVGVGEAGQETQYF.

The J gene is TRBJ2-5, the V gene TRBV7-3; D might be TRBD1 (7 bases). Germline-derived CDR1 and CDR2 are SGHTA and FQGTGA. CDR3 length equals 13 residues. The V gene lost 5 bases and the J gene lost 4 bases, with 11 bases spanning the gap. CDR3 residues: CASSRGTVETQYF. CDR3 DNA: TGTGCCAGCAGCCGCGGGACAGTAGAGACCCAGTACTTC.

Comments on this clone: Different DNA sequences within this sample yield the same CDR3. The rearrangement joins TRBV18 to TRBJ2-7; 11 positions match TRBD2. Germline V gene data show CDR1 as KGHSH and CDR2 as LQKENI. This CDR3 contains 14 residues. After removal of 6 bases from V and 4 bases from J, the junction contained 5 bases not matched to a gene. This CDR3 is CASSPGTSGYEQYF. CDR3 sequence (DNA): TGTGCCAGCTCCCCCGGGACTAGCGGTTACGAGCAGTACTTC.

This clone was detected a few times. The CDR3 region has the DNA TGCGCCAGCTCCAGAGCGGGGGAGGGAGAGACCCAGTACTTC. Translated, it gives CASSRAGEGETQYF. The J gene is TRBJ2-5, the V gene TRBV5-1, with TRBD2 identical over 8 bases. Germline V lookup: CDR1 SGHRS, CDR2 YFSETQ. With 7 bases clipped from V and 4 bases from J, the junction kept 9 bases outside the gene matches. The length of the CDR3 is 14 residues.

The chain uses TRBV9 and TRBJ2-2; D is possibly TRBD2 (6 bases). CDR1 is SGDLS, CDR2 YYNGEE, per germline. Trimming shortened V by 4 bases and J by 4 bases, and 17 bases separated the two germline ends. CDR3 length: 16 residues. CDR3 protein: CASSPQTSSRTGELFF. CDR3 bases: TGTGCCAGCAGCCCGCAGACTAGTTCGCGCACCGGGGAGCTGTTTTTT.

The chain links TRBV4-2 to TRBJ2-7; possible D gene TRBD1, 5 bases. Germline V CDR1 and CDR2: LGHNA, YNFKEQ. The V end was cut by 5 bases, the J end by 6 bases, with 20 bases between. The CDR3 runs 15 residues. CDR3 residues: CASSFADRSVGEQYF. The CDR3 DNA reads TGTGCCAGCAGCTTCGCCGACAGAAGCGTTGGCGAGCAGTACTTC.

The J gene is TRBJ1-3, the V gene TRBV7-2, with 8 bases fitting TRBD1. The CDR3 totals 16 residues. Per the germline V gene, CDR1 is SGHTA and CDR2 is FQGNSA. The J segment lost 0 bases and the V segment lost 5 bases, leaving 6 bases of the junction unmatched. The CDR3: CASSLGQADSGNTIYF. Written as DNA, the CDR3 is TGTGCCAGCAGCCTGGGACAGGCGGACTCTGGAAACACCATATATTTT.

The gene calls are TRBV29-1 and TRBJ2-2; tentatively, D is TRBD2 (5 bases). Trimming left V 1 base short and J 6 bases short, with 9 bases between. CDR1 and CDR2 (germline): SQVTM, ANQGSEA. The CDR3 loop spans 13 amino acids. As DNA, the CDR3 is TGCAGCGTTGAAGTGGTCGGGGCCGGGGAGCTGTTTTTT. Translation gives CSVEVVGAGELFF.

This clone occurred a few times. This chain links TRBV7-3 with TRBJ2-1, with 9 bases fitting TRBD2. The CDR3 contains 16 residues. Germline CDR1 and CDR2: SGHTA and FQGTGA. The V segment lost 2 bases and the J segment 6 bases; nucleotides outside the gene matches: 8. CDR3 in DNA: TGTGCCAGCAGCTTAGACAGCGGGAGGCCAGGCAATGAGCAGTTCTTC. Translation: CASSLDSGRPGNEQFF.

A remark on this clone: At the DNA level, this CDR3 is encoded by other sequences in the same sample as well. The rearrangement uses TRBV28 and TRBJ2-1; a weak D match, TRBD1 (6 bases). CDR1 is MDHEN, CDR2 SYDVKM, per germline. The length of the CDR3 is 10 residues. The V gene lost 8 bases and the J gene lost 7 bases, with 6 bases spanning the gap. CDR3 coding DNA: TGTGCCAGCCAGGGGAATGAGCAGTTCTTC. It yields the protein CASQGNEQFF.

This clone was seen more than once but under ten times. This chain uses TRBV28 with TRBJ2-1, with TRBD2 identical over 12 bases. CDR1 MDHEN and CDR2 SYDVKM come from the germline V gene. V lost 6 bases, J lost 8 bases, and 8 bases stayed unmatched. The CDR3 length is 15 residues. CDR3 amino acids: CASSKTSGRADEQFF. The CDR3 DNA reads TGTGCCAGCAGCAAGACTAGCGGGAGAGCTGATGAGCAGTTCTTC.

This clone was seen a handful of times. This chain joins TRBV18 and TRBJ2-1; possibly TRBD1 for D (5 bases). The CDR3 totals 17 residues. V lost 3 bases, J lost 0 bases, and 15 bases lay in between. Germline assignment: CDR1 KGHSH and CDR2 LQKENI. The CDR3 is CASSPAPGLSSYNEQFF. The CDR3 nucleotides are TGTGCCAGCTCACCGGCCCCAGGGCTGAGCTCCTACAATGAGCAGTTCTTC.

This clone was observed a handful of times. The CDR3 region has the DNA TGTGCCAGCAGCCTCCGAGCCACTAGCTTGGCACAAGAGACCCAGTACTTC. As protein: CASSLRATSLAQETQYF. The chain joins TRBV7-9 to TRBJ2-5; possible D gene TRBD2, 6 bases. Looked up from germline, CDR1 is SEHNR and CDR2 is FQNEAQ (reference sequence). Trimming left V 5 bases short and J 2 bases short, with 21 bases between. The CDR3 length is 17 residues.

The V gene is TRBV7-3, the J gene TRBJ1-1; D call uncertain. Germline V gene lookup returns CDR1 SGHTA and CDR2 FQGTGA. CDR3 size: 13 residues. V shed 5 bases and J shed 0 bases, with 7 bases lying between them. The CDR3 here is CASSTMLNTEAFF. CDR3 DNA: TGTGCCAGCAGCACTATGCTGAACACTGAAGCTTTCTTT.

This clone has more than one count but fewer than ten. The chain links TRBV18 to TRBJ2-7, with D unresolved. The CDR3 sequence is 16 residues long. Between the trimmed V and J ends, which lost 0 bases and 0 bases, there was a span of 12 bases. Germline-derived CDR1 and CDR2 are KGHSH and LQKENI. Here the CDR3 DNA reads TGTGCCAGCTCACCACCGGCAGGCTCCCTCTCCTACGAGCAGTACTTC. Translating gives CASSPPAGSLSYEQYF.

This rearrangement joins TRBV7-9 to TRBJ2-1; the match to TRBD2 covers 13 bases. V was clipped by 3 bases and J by 10 bases; unmatched bases: 6. CDR1 SEHNR and CDR2 FQNEAQ come from the germline V gene (reference sequence). CDR3 length: 15 amino acids. This chain's CDR3 is CASSLGLAGITEQFF. CDR3 in DNA: TGTGCCAGCAGCTTGGGACTAGCGGGGATTACGGAGCAGTTCTTC.

This clone occurred a few times. The chain uses TRBV7-2 and TRBJ2-3, with 11 bases aligning to TRBD2. CDR1 SGHTA and CDR2 FQGNSA come from the germline V gene. This CDR3 is built from 15 residues. The junction had 2 bases not matched to a gene; V was cut back by 2 bases and J by 4 bases. The CDR3 loop is CASSLTSGSADTQYF. The CDR3 nucleotides are TGTGCCAGCAGCTTAACTAGCGGGAGCGCAGATACGCAGTATTTT.

V usage is TRBV6-1 and J usage is TRBJ2-6; possibly TRBD1 for D (5 bases). V was pared by 6 bases and J by 2 bases, with 11 bases between. Germline-derived CDR1 and CDR2 are MNHNS and SASEGT. This CDR3 spans 15 amino acids. This CDR3 reads CASRDGQAGANVLTF. CDR3 bases: TGTGCCAGCAGAGACGGACAAGCTGGGGCCAACGTCCTGACTTTC.

V usage is TRBV27 and J usage is TRBJ1-5; TRBD1 is a possible D gene (5 bases). V was shortened by 0 bases and J by 5 bases, with 11 bases between the two germline ends. The CDR3 has 15 residues. Germline V lookup: CDR1 MNHEY, CDR2 SMNVEV (reference sequence). The CDR3 nucleotides are TGTGCCAGCAGTTTATCAGGGGAAGTGTATCAGCCCCAGCATTTT. Its translation is CASSLSGEVYQPQHF.

J is TRBJ2-7 and V is TRBV28, with D perhaps TRBD2 (7 bases). Germline CDR1 is MDHEN and CDR2 is SYDVKM. With 3 bases removed from V and 5 bases from J, the gap between germline ends came to 23 bases. This CDR3 is 17 amino acids long. This CDR3 is CASSLVGGGPEKHEQYF. CDR3 DNA sequence: TGTGCCAGCAGTTTGGTAGGGGGAGGGCCAGAAAAACACGAGCAGTACTTC.